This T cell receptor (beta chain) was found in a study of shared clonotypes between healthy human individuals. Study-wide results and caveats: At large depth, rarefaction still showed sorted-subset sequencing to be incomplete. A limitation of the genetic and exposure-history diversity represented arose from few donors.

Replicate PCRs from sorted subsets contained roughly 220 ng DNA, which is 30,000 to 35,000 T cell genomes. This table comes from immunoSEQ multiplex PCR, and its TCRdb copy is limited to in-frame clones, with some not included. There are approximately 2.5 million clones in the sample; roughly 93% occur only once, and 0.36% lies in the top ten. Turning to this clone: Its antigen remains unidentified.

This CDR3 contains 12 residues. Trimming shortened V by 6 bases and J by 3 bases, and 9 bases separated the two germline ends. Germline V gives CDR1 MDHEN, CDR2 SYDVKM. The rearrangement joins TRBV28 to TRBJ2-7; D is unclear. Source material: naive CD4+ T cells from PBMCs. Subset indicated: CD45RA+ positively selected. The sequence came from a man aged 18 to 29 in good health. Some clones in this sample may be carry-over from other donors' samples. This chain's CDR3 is CASSTPLYEQYF. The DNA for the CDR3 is TGTGCCAGCAGCACACCCCTCTACGAGCAGTACTTC.